The 27 T cell receptor beta chains reported below all come from one sample, sequenced in a study of T cell repertoires in cytomegalovirus infection (dated by TCRdb to between 2019 and 2020). Sequencing relied on an Illumina HiSeq 1500. TCRdb trimmed public reads at Q25 via fastp, called clones via MiXCR and kept in-frame beta chains. For every CDR3 protein sequence, its rows merge into one entry that carries the most common genes and DNA. The sample has 450,000 to 650,000 distinct CDR3 sequences on record, about 30% of them singletons. The ten largest account for less than 15% of the sample. The sample consisted of PBMCs. These receptors were collected from a human donor in good health (CMV status not recorded). Some clones in this sample may be carry-over from other donors' samples.

This chain connects TRBV19 to TRBJ2-1; D not certain. V was clipped by 3 bases and J by 0 bases, with 9 bases between them. This CDR3 spans 15 amino acids. Germline loops: CDR1 LNHDA, CDR2 SQIVND (reference sequence). The CDR3 reads CASSISHTSYNEQFF. CDR3 in DNA: TGTGCCAGTAGTATTAGCCACACCTCCTACAATGAGCAGTTCTTC.

This clonotype was found many times. This chain connects TRBV7-2 to TRBJ1-4, with 8 nucleotides matching TRBD1. The germline V gene encodes CDR1 SGHTA and CDR2 FQGNSA. The CDR3 runs 17 residues. After removal of 1 base from V and 8 bases from J, the junction contained 12 bases not matched to a gene. CDR3 amino acids: CASSLGPTGGRDEKLFF. The CDR3 DNA is TGTGCCAGCAGCTTAGGTCCTACAGGGGGGCGAGACGAAAAACTGTTTTTT.

This clonotype occurred many times. This chain uses TRBV7-8 with TRBJ2-5; TRBD2 might be the D (6 bases). The CDR3 spans 16 residues. Trimming stripped 5 bases from V and 1 base from J, with 17 bases between. From germline, CDR1 is SGHVS and CDR2 FQNEAQ. DNA of the CDR3: TGTGCCAGCAGCCAGCGGAGGACTAACTTCCAAGAGACCCAGTACTTC. This gives the protein CASSQRRTNFQETQYF.

The chain joins TRBV28 to TRBJ1-5, with TRBD1 matching over 9 bases. The V segment lost 8 bases and the J segment 0 bases; nucleotides outside the gene matches: 14. The CDR3 loop spans 18 amino acids. The germline gives CDR1 MDHEN, CDR2 SYDVKM. The CDR3 loop is CASSRGTGKILSNQPQHF. The CDR3 bases are TGTGCCAGCTCTAGGGGGACAGGGAAAATTCTTAGCAATCAGCCCCAGCATTTT.

This chain joins TRBV7-9 and TRBJ2-1; 13 nucleotides align to TRBD2. The CDR3 contains 16 residues. Germline V lookup: CDR1 SEHNR, CDR2 FQNEAQ (reference sequence). V was pared by 4 bases and J by 9 bases, with 9 bases of the junction left unmatched. CDR3 sequence: CASSSLPGLAGSEQFF. CDR3 nucleotide sequence: TGTGCCAGCAGCTCACTACCGGGACTAGCGGGATCTGAGCAGTTCTTC.

This clonotype was detected only a few times. The V gene is TRBV24-1, the J gene TRBJ2-1, with D unresolved. Germline-derived CDR1 and CDR2 are KGHDR and SFDVKD. V gave up 4 bases and J gave up 8 bases, with 5 bases separating them. The CDR3 extends over 11 amino acids. The CDR3 bases are TGTGCCACCAGTGAGACGGATGAGCAGTTCTTC. This translates into CATSETDEQFF.

The chain combines TRBV13 with TRBJ2-1; TRBD2 aligns across 8 bases. Germline V gene lookup returns CDR1 PRHDT and CDR2 FYEKMQ (reference sequence). This CDR3 has 18 residues. V shed 1 base, J shed 4 bases, and the junction held 12 bases outside the gene matches. CDR3 residues: CASSLEGPGLGFYNEQFF. CDR3 in DNA: TGTGCCAGCAGCTTAGAAGGTCCGGGACTAGGTTTTTACAATGAGCAGTTCTTC.

This clonotype was seen a few times. The chain combines TRBV14 with TRBJ2-3, with TRBD2 matching 10 bases. Trimming at V came to 1 base and at J to 8 bases, leaving 6 bases not matched to a gene. The germline V gene has CDR1 SGHDN and CDR2 FVKESK. The CDR3 has 15 amino acids. CDR3 nucleotides: TGTGCCAGCAGCCAAGCCTTAGCGGGAGGCCTTACGCAGTATTTT. This translates into CASSQALAGGLTQYF. Looking up the rest from reference TRBV14 and TRBJ2-3 gives the full variable domain: EAGVTQFPSHSVIEKGQTVTLRCDPISGHDNLYWYRRVMGKEIKFLLHFVKESKQDESGMPNNRFLAERTGGTYSTLKVQPAELEDSGVYFCASSQALAGGLTQYFGPGTRLTVL.

This clonotype was seen ten or more times. The rearrangement joins TRBV12-3 or TRBV12-4 to TRBJ1-3; D gene uncertain. V gave up 7 bases and J gave up 4 bases, with 5 bases separating them. This CDR3 is built from 11 residues. The CDR3: CASTEGNTIYF. The CDR3 nucleotides read TGTGCCAGCACTGAAGGAAACACCATATATTTT.

The genes are TRBV6-1 and TRBJ2-2; D might be TRBD1 or TRBD2, each matching 6 bases. The germline CDR1 and CDR2 sequences are MNHNS and SASEGT. The CDR3 runs 23 residues. V was shortened by 5 bases and J by 2 bases, with 36 bases between the two germline ends. In DNA, the CDR3 is TGTGCCAGCAGTTGGAAGGGGGGTCCCCAAGCGTCTAATCGATTACACAACACCGGGGAGCTGTTTTTT. The encoded protein is CASSWKGGPQASNRLHNTGELFF.

This chain joins TRBV7-4 and TRBJ1-4; TRBD1 aligns across 7 bases. Germline CDR1 reads SGHVT; CDR2 reads SQSDAQ. This CDR3 comprises 14 residues. V trimming: 5 bases; J trimming: 5 bases; junction bases outside the gene matches: 5. CDR3 in DNA: TGTGCCAGCAGCCCGACAGGGAGGAATGAAAAACTGTTTTTT. Residues: CASSPTGRNEKLFF.

This clonotype appeared a few times. The chain links TRBV10-3 to TRBJ2-1; no clear D. CDR3 length: 11 residues. CDR1 is ENHRY, CDR2 SYGVKD, per germline. V was clipped by 1 base and J by 10 bases, with 5 bases between them. This CDR3 reads CAISELGEQFF. The CDR3 DNA sequence: TGTGCCATCAGTGAGTTGGGCGAGCAGTTCTTC.

This clonotype turned up a few times. The CDR3 is CASSLGWGLEDSNQPQHF. In DNA, the CDR3 is TGTGCCAGCAGCTTAGGTTGGGGGTTGGAGGATAGCAATCAGCCCCAGCATTTT. This chain links TRBV11-2 with TRBJ1-5, with TRBD1 as a possible D gene (5 bases). This CDR3 is 18 amino acids long. Deletions cut 1 base from V and 0 bases from J, with 16 bases between. Germline V gene lookup returns CDR1 SGHAT and CDR2 FQNNGV.

This clonotype was seen at least ten times. The chain is built from TRBV11-3 and TRBJ2-1, with 9 bases matching TRBD2. The germline CDR1 and CDR2 sequences are SGHNT and YENEEA. With V trimmed by 1 base and J by 6 bases, 4 bases remained unmatched. The CDR3 length is 15 residues. CDR3 sequence: CASSLGGRAPNEQFF. CDR3 in DNA: TGTGCCAGCAGCTTAGGCGGGAGGGCCCCCAATGAGCAGTTCTTC.

This chain joins TRBV27 and TRBJ2-1; 7 nucleotides agree with TRBD2. CDR1 MNHEY and CDR2 SMNVEV come from the germline V gene (reference sequence). Trimming cost V 0 bases and J 3 bases; bases outside gene matches: 5. This CDR3 region has 16 residues. The CDR3: CASSLSSGEVYNEQFF. In nucleotides, the CDR3 is TGTGCCAGCAGTTTATCCAGCGGGGAAGTCTACAATGAGCAGTTCTTC.

The chain couples TRBV19 to TRBJ1-6; no definite D call. CDR1 and CDR2 (germline): LNHDA, SQIVND (reference sequence). The CDR3 is 15 amino acids. V shed 1 base and J shed 8 bases, with 12 bases lying between them. CDR3 sequence: CASSIGAVRDSPLHF. CDR3 in DNA: TGTGCCAGTAGTATAGGGGCCGTGCGGGATTCACCCCTCCACTTT.

V and J are TRBV28 and TRBJ1-1; the D gene is possibly TRBD1 (6 bases). CDR3 length: 15 residues. Germline V gene sequence: CDR1 MDHEN, CDR2 SYDVKM. The V gene lost 5 bases and the J gene lost 4 bases, with 17 bases spanning the gap. CDR3 in DNA: TGTGCCAGCAGTCTCCACTTACAGGGAATCACTGAAGCTTTCTTT. This sequence encodes CASSLHLQGITEAFF.

This clonotype was detected many times. J is TRBJ2-7 and V is TRBV7-2, with D possibly TRBD2 on 6 matching bases. Trimming removed 3 bases at V and 3 bases at J, with 15 bases between. CDR1 and CDR2 (germline): SGHTA, FQGNSA. This CDR3 has 15 amino acids. CDR3 sequence (DNA): TGTGCCAGCAGCTTCGGAGGGGCGGATATCTACGAGCAGTACTTC. This sequence encodes CASSFGGADIYEQYF. Full variable domain (missing parts from reference TRBV7-2 and TRBJ2-7): GAGVSQSPSNKVTEKGKDVELRCDPISGHTALYWYRQSLGQGLEFLIYFQGNSAPDKSGLPSDRFSAERTGGSVSTLTIQRTQQEDSAVYLCASSFGGADIYEQYFGPGTRLTVT.

This sequence joins TRBV4-1 and TRBJ1-3; D perhaps matches TRBD1 (5 bases). From germline, CDR1 is MGHRA and CDR2 YSYEKL. Trimming stripped 1 base from V and 0 bases from J, with 10 bases between. The CDR3 is made up of 16 amino acids. Here the CDR3 reads CASSQAAGGSGNTIYF. The CDR3 DNA sequence: TGCGCCAGCAGCCAAGCCGCGGGGGGCTCTGGAAACACCATATATTTT.

The J gene is TRBJ2-3, the V gene TRBV20-1; 12 nucleotides line up with TRBD1. This CDR3 has 19 residues. V trimming: 4 bases; J trimming: 2 bases; junction bases outside the gene matches: 16. In germline, CDR1 is DFQATT, CDR2 SNEGSKA (reference sequence). CDR3 sequence: CSAIMGQGAPALYTDTQYF. CDR3 coding DNA: TGCAGTGCTATCATGGGACAGGGGGCGCCGGCACTTTACACAGATACGCAGTATTTT.

The chain uses TRBV6-5 and TRBJ2-2, with D maybe TRBD2 (5 bases). The CDR3 length is 16 residues. Germline CDR1 and CDR2: MNHEY and SVGAGI. V was pared by 2 bases and J by 0 bases, with 10 bases between. CDR3 residues: CASSYEGLSNTGELFF. CDR3 sequence (DNA): TGTGCCAGCAGTTACGAAGGACTCTCGAACACCGGGGAGCTGTTTTTT.

V is TRBV19 and J is TRBJ1-1; D uncertain. The CDR3 length is 15 residues. V shed 3 bases and J shed 3 bases, with 14 bases lying between them. Germline V CDR1 and CDR2: LNHDA, SQIVND (reference sequence). The CDR3: CASSISPQQYTEAFF. The DNA for the CDR3 is TGTGCCAGTAGTATCTCCCCGCAGCAGTACACTGAAGCTTTCTTT.

The CDR3 DNA follows: TGCAGTGCCCGTCCTCAGAACACTGAAGCTTTCTTT. As protein: CSARPQNTEAFF. The chain couples TRBV20-1 to TRBJ1-1; D gene unclear. Germline V CDR1 and CDR2: DFQATT, SNEGSKA (reference sequence). The CDR3 spans 12 residues. V was shortened by 6 bases and J by 1 base, with 9 bases between the two germline ends.

This clonotype was recorded many times. V is TRBV7-2 and J is TRBJ2-5; D gene ambiguous. Trimming left V 2 bases short and J 0 bases short, with 4 bases between. CDR1 and CDR2 from the germline V gene are SGHTA and FQGNSA. This CDR3 is built from 13 residues. The CDR3 is CASSLQHQETQYF. DNA of the CDR3: TGTGCCAGCAGCTTACAGCACCAAGAGACCCAGTACTTC.

This clonotype was counted only a few times. This chain joins TRBV28 and TRBJ2-1; 13 bases map to TRBD2. V was pared by 6 bases and J by 9 bases, with 23 bases of the junction left unmatched. The germline V gene encodes CDR1 MDHEN and CDR2 SYDVKM. There are 20 residues in the CDR3. The CDR3 DNA reads as TGTGCCAGCAGCCGACGAGGGGGACTAGCGGGAAATGGGGGGTCGAGTGAGCAGTTCTTC. It specifies CASSRRGGLAGNGGSSEQFF.

The rearrangement links TRBV20-1 to TRBJ1-1, with D unclear. Germline V CDR1 and CDR2: DFQATT, SNEGSKA (reference sequence). The CDR3 has 17 amino acids. V lost 3 bases and J lost 0, with 20 bases in between. CDR3 region: CSASLDATGWMNTEAFF. The DNA for the CDR3 is TGCAGTGCTAGTTTAGATGCGACGGGGTGGATGAACACTGAAGCTTTCTTT.

The chain couples TRBV4-3 to TRBJ1-1; D perhaps matches TRBD1 (6 bases). There are 14 residues in the CDR3. Trimming stripped 0 bases from V and 8 bases from J, with 13 bases between. The germline V gene has CDR1 LGHNA and CDR2 YSLEER. The CDR3 reads CASSQEPTGQEAFF. CDR3 sequence (DNA): TGCGCCAGCAGCCAAGAGCCAACCGGACAGGAAGCTTTCTTT.